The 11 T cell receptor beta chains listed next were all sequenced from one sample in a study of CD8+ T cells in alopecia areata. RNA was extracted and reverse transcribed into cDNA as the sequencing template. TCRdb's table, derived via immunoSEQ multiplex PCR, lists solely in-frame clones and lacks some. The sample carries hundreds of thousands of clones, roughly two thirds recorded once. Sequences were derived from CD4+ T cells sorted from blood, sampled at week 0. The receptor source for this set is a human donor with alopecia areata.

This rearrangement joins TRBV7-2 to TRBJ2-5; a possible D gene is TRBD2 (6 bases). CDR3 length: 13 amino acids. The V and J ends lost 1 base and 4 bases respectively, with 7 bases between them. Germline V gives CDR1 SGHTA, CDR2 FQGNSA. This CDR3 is CASSLGTTETQYF. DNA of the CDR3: TGTGCCAGCAGCTTAGGGACTACAGAGACCCAGTACTTC. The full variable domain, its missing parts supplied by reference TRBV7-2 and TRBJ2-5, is GAGVSQSPSNKVTEKGKDVELRCDPISGHTALYWYRQSLGQGLEFLIYFQGNSAPDKSGLPSDRFSAERTGGSVSTLTIQRTQQEDSAVYLCASSLGTTETQYFGPGTRLLVL.

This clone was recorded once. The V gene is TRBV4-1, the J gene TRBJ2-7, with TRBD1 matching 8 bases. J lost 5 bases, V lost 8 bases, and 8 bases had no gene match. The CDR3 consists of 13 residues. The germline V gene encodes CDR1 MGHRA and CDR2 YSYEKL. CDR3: CASGWTGSHEQYF. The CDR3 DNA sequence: TGCGCCAGCGGTTGGACAGGGAGCCACGAGCAGTACTTC.

CDR3 bases: TGTGCCAGCAGTCTCCCCGGGGGCACTGAAGCTTTCTTT. This translates into CASSLPGGTEAFF. The chain has TRBV6-5 and TRBJ1-1, with D possibly TRBD1 on 5 matching bases. Germline V CDR1 and CDR2: MNHEY, SVGAGI. This CDR3 comprises 13 residues. Trimming cost V 5 bases and J 4 bases, with 11 bases left between them.

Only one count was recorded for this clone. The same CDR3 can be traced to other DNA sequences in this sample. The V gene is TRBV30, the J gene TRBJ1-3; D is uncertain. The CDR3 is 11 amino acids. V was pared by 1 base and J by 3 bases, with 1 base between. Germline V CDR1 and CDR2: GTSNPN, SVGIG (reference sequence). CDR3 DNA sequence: TGTGCCTGGAGTGGTGGAAACACCATATATTTT. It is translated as CAWSGGNTIYF.

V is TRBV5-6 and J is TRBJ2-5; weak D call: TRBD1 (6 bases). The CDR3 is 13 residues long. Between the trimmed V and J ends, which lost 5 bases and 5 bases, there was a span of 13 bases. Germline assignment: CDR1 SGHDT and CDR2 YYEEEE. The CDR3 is CASRTQGWETQYF. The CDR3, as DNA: TGTGCCAGCAGGACACAGGGCTGGGAGACCCAGTACTTC.

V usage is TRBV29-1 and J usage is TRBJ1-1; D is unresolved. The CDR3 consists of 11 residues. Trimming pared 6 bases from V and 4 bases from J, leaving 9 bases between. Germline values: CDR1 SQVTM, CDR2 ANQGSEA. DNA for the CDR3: TGCAGCGTCGCCAGGAGCACTGAAGCTTTCTTT. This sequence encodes CSVARSTEAFF.

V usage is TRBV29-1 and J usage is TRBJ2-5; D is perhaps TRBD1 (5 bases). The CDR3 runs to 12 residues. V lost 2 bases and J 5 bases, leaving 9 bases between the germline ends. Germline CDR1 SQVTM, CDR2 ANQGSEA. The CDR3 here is CSVEKGSETQYF. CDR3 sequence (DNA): TGCAGCGTTGAAAAGGGGTCCGAGACCCAGTACTTC.

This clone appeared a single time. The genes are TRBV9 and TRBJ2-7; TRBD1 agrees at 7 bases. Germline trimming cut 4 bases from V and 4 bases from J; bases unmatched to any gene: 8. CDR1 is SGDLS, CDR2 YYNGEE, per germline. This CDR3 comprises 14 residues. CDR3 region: CASSQTTGAYEQYF. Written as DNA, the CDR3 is TGTGCCAGCAGCCAAACTACAGGGGCTTACGAGCAGTACTTC.

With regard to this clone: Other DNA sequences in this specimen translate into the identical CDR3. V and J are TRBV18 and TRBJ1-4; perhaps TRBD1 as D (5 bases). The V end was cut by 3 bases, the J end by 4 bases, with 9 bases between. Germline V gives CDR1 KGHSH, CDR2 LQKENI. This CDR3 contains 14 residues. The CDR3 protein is CASSPSGGNEKLFF. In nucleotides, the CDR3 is TGTGCCAGCTCACCGTCCGGGGGTAATGAAAAACTGTTTTTT. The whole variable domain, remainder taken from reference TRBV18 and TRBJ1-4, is NAGVMQNPRHLVRRRGQEARLRCSPMKGHSHVYWYRQLPEEGLKFMVYLQKENIIDESGMPKERFSAEFPKEGPSILRIQQVVRGDSAAYFCASSPSGGNEKLFFGSGTQLSVL.

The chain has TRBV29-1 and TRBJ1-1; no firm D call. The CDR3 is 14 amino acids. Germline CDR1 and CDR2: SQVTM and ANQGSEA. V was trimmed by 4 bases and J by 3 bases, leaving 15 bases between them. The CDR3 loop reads CSVGVFGRDTEAFF. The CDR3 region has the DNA TGCAGCGTTGGAGTCTTCGGACGGGACACTGAAGCTTTCTTT.

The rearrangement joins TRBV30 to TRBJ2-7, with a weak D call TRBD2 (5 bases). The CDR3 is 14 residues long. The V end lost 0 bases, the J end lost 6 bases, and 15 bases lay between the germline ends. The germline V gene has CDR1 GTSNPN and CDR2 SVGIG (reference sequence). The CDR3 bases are TGTGCCTGGAGTGTACTAGGTTCAACCAGCGAGCAGTACTTC. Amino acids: CAWSVLGSTSEQYF.